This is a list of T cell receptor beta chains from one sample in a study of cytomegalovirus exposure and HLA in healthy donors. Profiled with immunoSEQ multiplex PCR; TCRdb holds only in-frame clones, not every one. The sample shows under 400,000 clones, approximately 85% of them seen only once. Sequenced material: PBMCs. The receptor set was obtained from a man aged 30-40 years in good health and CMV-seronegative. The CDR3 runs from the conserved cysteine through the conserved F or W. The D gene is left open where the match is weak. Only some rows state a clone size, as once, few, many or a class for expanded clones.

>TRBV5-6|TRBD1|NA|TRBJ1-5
CASSLNRGPNQPQHF
TGTGCCAGCAGCTTGAACAGGGGACCCAATCAGCCCCAGCATTTT
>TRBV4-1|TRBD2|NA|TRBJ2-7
CASSHGRGLAGEQYF
TGCGCCAGCAGCCACGGGAGGGGACTAGCGGGGGAGCAGTACTTC
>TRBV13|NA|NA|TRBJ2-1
CASSQRMENEQFF
TGTGCCAGCAGTCAAAGAATGGAGAATGAGCAGTTCTTC
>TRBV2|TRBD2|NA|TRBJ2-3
CASSVTSGGATDTQYF
TGTGCCAGCAGTGTTACTAGCGGGGGGGCCACAGATACGCAGTATTTT
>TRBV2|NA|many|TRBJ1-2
CASSERGASYGYTF
TGTGCCAGCAGTGAAAGGGGTGCGAGCTATGGCTACACCTTC
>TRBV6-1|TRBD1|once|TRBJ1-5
CASRTDRVPGQPQHF
TGTGCCAGCAGAACGGACAGGGTTCCTGGTCAGCCCCAGCATTTT
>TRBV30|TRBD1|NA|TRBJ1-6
CAWSVQGDSPLHF
TGTGCCTGGAGTGTCCAGGGGGATTCACCCCTCCACTTT
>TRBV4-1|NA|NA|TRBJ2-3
CASSLRTSSTDTQYF
TGCGCCAGCAGCCTCCGAACATCCAGCACAGATACGCAGTATTTT
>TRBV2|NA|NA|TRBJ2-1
CASEPGSLNEQFF
TGTGCCAGCGAGCCAGGCTCTCTAAATGAGCAGTTCTTC
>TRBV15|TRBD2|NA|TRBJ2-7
CATSRGGGSLYEQYF
TGTGCCACCAGCAGAGGGGGAGGGTCCCTCTACGAGCAGTACTTC
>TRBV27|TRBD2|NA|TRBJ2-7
CASSLSPGGLSGEQYF
TGTGCCAGCAGTTTATCCCCCGGGGGACTATCGGGGGAGCAGTACTTC
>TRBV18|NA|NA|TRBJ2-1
CASSPVENEQFF
TGTGCCAGCTCACCAGTGGAGAATGAGCAGTTCTTC
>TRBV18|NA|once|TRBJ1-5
CASSLPGILVGNQPQHF
TGTGCCAGCTCACTCCCAGGGATCTTAGTTGGCAATCAGCCCCAGCATTTT
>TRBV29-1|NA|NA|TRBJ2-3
CSVDQGGDTQYF
TGCAGCGTTGACCAGGGGGGAGATACGCAGTATTTT
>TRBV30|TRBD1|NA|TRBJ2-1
CAWSPPGTGYSEQFF
TGTGCCTGGAGCCCACCCGGGACAGGGTACAGTGAGCAGTTCTTC
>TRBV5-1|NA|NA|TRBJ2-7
CASSLWSGNEQYF
TGCGCCAGCAGCTTGTGGTCAGGGAACGAGCAGTACTTC
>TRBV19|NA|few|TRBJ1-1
CASSTQENTEAFF
TGTGCCAGTAGTACCCAGGAGAACACTGAAGCTTTCTTT
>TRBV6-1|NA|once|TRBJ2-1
CASRSIGGEYNEQFF
TGTGCCAGCAGATCAATAGGGGGGGAGTACAATGAGCAGTTCTTC
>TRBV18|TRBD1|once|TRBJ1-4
CASSLRRDRDEKLFF
TGTGCCAGCTCCCTCAGGCGCGACAGGGACGAAAAACTGTTTTTT
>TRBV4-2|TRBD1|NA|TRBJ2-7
CASSKAETGGYYEQYF
TGTGCCAGCAGCAAGGCTGAGACAGGGGGATACTACGAGCAGTACTTC
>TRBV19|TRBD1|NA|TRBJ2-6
CASSIGTGGSGANVLTF
TGTGCCAGTAGTATTGGGACAGGGGGTTCTGGGGCCAACGTCCTGACTTTC